A single sample is the source of the 27 T cell receptor beta chains below, sequenced in a study of human T cells and chemical hapten exposure. TCRdb ran MiXCR on the RACE reads and lists one entry per CDR3 protein. Of fewer than 400,000 distinct CDR3 sequences in the sample, 6% to 8.5% were seen once. Time point specified: patch test 1, 2 weeks after DPC sensitization. Indicated treatment: therapeutic diphenylcyclopropenone sensitization with weekly scalp DPC. Sequenced material: whole blood, taken in connection with sensitization to the hapten diphenylcyclopropenone (DPC). These receptors originate from a woman aged 18-29 years with alopecia areata. Some clones in this sample may be carry-over from other donors' samples.

The chain uses TRBV9 and TRBJ2-6; a possible D gene is TRBD1 (7 bases). Deletions cut 6 bases from V and 0 bases from J, with 16 bases between. This CDR3 spans 17 amino acids. The germline gives CDR1 SGDLS, CDR2 YYNGEE. CDR3 in DNA: TGTGCCAGCACCAAGACAGGGAGGCTCTCTGGGGCCAACGTCCTGACTTTC. Amino acids: CASTKTGRLSGANVLTF.

This clonotype occurred a few times. This chain links TRBV6-2 or TRBV6-3 with TRBJ2-3; perhaps D is TRBD1 or TRBD2 (5 bases each). With 6 bases removed from V and 1 base from J, the gap between germline ends came to 17 bases. The CDR3 covers 16 residues. The germline V gene has CDR1 MNHEY and CDR2 SVGEGT. The CDR3 region has the DNA TGTGCCAGCAGCCTAGCAGGGTTTGCGGGCACAGATACGCAGTATTTT. It yields the protein CASSLAGFAGTDTQYF.

This clonotype has ten or more counts. The chain carries TRBV29-1 and TRBJ1-2; TRBD1 agrees at 9 bases. V was pared by 1 base and J by 5 bases, with 5 bases of the junction left unmatched. This CDR3 contains 14 residues. The V gene's germline CDR1 is SQVTM and CDR2 ANQGSEA. The CDR3 sequence is CSVEGGQGFYGYTF. The CDR3 nucleotides are TGCAGCGTTGAAGGGGGACAGGGATTTTATGGCTACACCTTC.

This clonotype was recorded many times. The V call is TRBV28, the J call TRBJ1-4; TRBD1 might be the D (5 bases). Per germline, CDR1 MDHEN and CDR2 SYDVKM. V dropped 5 bases and J dropped 0 bases, with 10 bases sitting between them. The CDR3 contains 15 residues. The CDR3 nucleotides read TGTGCCAGCAGTCCACCCAGGGCAACTAATGAAAAACTGTTTTTT. Translation: CASSPPRATNEKLFF.

This clonotype was counted a few times. The genes are TRBV20-1 and TRBJ2-3; D possibly corresponds to TRBD2 (5 bases). Trimming cost V 3 bases and J 2 bases, with 12 bases left between them. Per germline, CDR1 DFQATT and CDR2 SNEGSKA (reference sequence). This CDR3 contains 14 residues. Here the CDR3 reads CSASPETITDTQYF. In DNA, the CDR3 is TGCAGTGCTAGTCCTGAGACTATCACAGATACGCAGTATTTT.

This clonotype was picked up a small number of times. The V call is TRBV28, the J call TRBJ1-6; D may be TRBD1 (6 bases). The germline V gene encodes CDR1 MDHEN and CDR2 SYDVKM. V was trimmed by 7 bases and J by 10 bases, leaving 14 bases between them. The CDR3 totals 13 residues. The CDR3 loop is CASTQGTGSPLHF. The CDR3 coding sequence is TGTGCCAGCACACAGGGTACGGGGTCACCCCTCCACTTT.

Only a few counts were recorded for this clonotype. The chain is built from TRBV7-2 and TRBJ2-1, with TRBD2 matching over 8 bases. The CDR3 extends over 15 amino acids. The V gene end was trimmed by 5 bases and the J gene end by 8 bases; junction bases not matched to a gene: 11. Germline CDR1 SGHTA, CDR2 FQGNSA. The CDR3 region is CASSPLTGGFYEQFF. CDR3 bases: TGTGCCAGCAGCCCGTTAACGGGGGGGTTTTATGAGCAGTTCTTC.

This clonotype was seen a few times. This chain links TRBV27 with TRBJ1-5, with a weak D call TRBD1 (5 bases). This CDR3 has 16 residues. With 6 bases removed from V and 0 bases from J, the gap between germline ends came to 15 bases. Germline V gives CDR1 MNHEY, CDR2 SMNVEV (reference sequence). CDR3 loop: CASSQTGRNSNQPQHF. Written as DNA, the CDR3 is TGTGCCAGCAGCCAGACGGGACGAAATAGCAATCAGCCCCAGCATTTT.

This clonotype was seen more than once but under ten times. The V call is TRBV5-6, the J call TRBJ1-4, with TRBD1 identical over 7 bases. The ends lost 2 bases at V and 6 bases at J; junction bases unmatched: 7. CDR3 length equals 15 residues. Germline CDR1 is SGHDT and CDR2 is YYEEEE. The CDR3 is CASSFYRGNYEKLFF. Written as DNA, the CDR3 is TGTGCCAGCAGCTTCTACAGGGGAAATTATGAAAAACTGTTTTTT.

This clonotype was found many times. The V and J genes are TRBV28 and TRBJ1-3, with a tentative D call TRBD1 (5 bases). The germline gives CDR1 MDHEN, CDR2 SYDVKM. This CDR3 region has 11 residues. Trimming took 11 bases from V and 2 from J, leaving 7 bases between them. Here the CDR3 reads CAEGTGNTIYF. The CDR3 bases are TGTGCCGAGGGGACTGGAAACACCATATATTTT.

In its sample, this clonotype was seen many times. This rearrangement joins TRBV18 to TRBJ1-1; the match to TRBD1 covers 7 bases. The CDR3 runs to 12 residues. CDR1 KGHSH and CDR2 LQKENI come from the germline V gene. Unmatched junction bases numbered 1, after V lost 5 bases and J lost 4 bases. The CDR3 region is CASSDRATEAFF. The CDR3 bases are TGTGCCAGCTCAGACAGGGCCACTGAAGCTTTCTTT.

This clonotype was counted at least ten times. The V gene is TRBV3-1, the J gene TRBJ2-5; no clear D gene. Germline V gene data show CDR1 as LGHDT and CDR2 as YNNKEL (reference sequence). This CDR3 comprises 13 residues. Trimming left V 1 base short and J 4 bases short, with 7 bases between. Here the CDR3 reads CASSQGTGETQYF. The CDR3 DNA follows: TGTGCCAGCAGCCAAGGGACGGGAGAGACCCAGTACTTC.

The chain links TRBV15 to TRBJ1-1; D call uncertain. The germline V gene has CDR1 LNHNV and CDR2 YYDKDF (reference sequence). The V end lost 1 base, the J end lost 1 base, and 4 bases lay between the germline ends. CDR3 length equals 13 residues. The CDR3 protein is CATSRGTNTEAFF. In DNA, the CDR3 is TGTGCCACCAGCAGAGGGACGAACACTGAAGCTTTCTTT.

This clonotype showed up many times. V is TRBV14 and J is TRBJ2-1, with D perhaps TRBD1 or TRBD2 (6 bases each). V was pared by 5 bases and J by 4 bases, with 12 bases between. CDR3 length: 14 residues. Germline V lookup: CDR1 SGHDN, CDR2 FVKESK. CDR3 protein: CASSAGGPYNEQFF. The CDR3 region has the DNA TGTGCCAGCAGCGCTGGGGGGCCGTACAATGAGCAGTTCTTC.

On this clonotype: A much larger clone differs by one base, so this may be a read error. V gene TRBV6-5 combines with J gene TRBJ2-2; the match to TRBD1 covers 7 bases. Germline V CDR1 and CDR2: MNHEY, SVGAGI. With V trimmed by 2 bases and J by 0 bases, 21 bases remained unmatched. The CDR3 is 22 residues long. The CDR3 DNA reads TGTGCCAGCAGTTACAATCCACCCGGGACAGTTACCGTCTGTACGAACACCGGGGAGCTGTTTTTT. This gives the protein CASSYNPPGTVTVCTNTGELFF.

This clonotype was picked up many times. The CDR3 DNA reads TGTGCCAGCAGCATGGTGGGGGGCGGGCAGAAAGATACGCAGTATTTT. This translates into CASSMVGGGQKDTQYF. V and J are TRBV11-2 and TRBJ2-3, with D perhaps matching TRBD1 or TRBD2 (6 bases each). Germline V gene sequence: CDR1 SGHAT, CDR2 FQNNGV. This CDR3 spans 16 amino acids. The ends were cut back, 5 bases at V and 5 bases at J, with 20 bases in the middle.

In its sample, this clonotype was seen a few times. The V call is TRBV5-1, the J call TRBJ1-5; no clear D. CDR3 length: 13 residues. Germline V gives CDR1 SGHRS, CDR2 YFSETQ. Trimming removed 0 bases at V and 6 bases at J, with 7 bases between. The CDR3 spells CASSLGDRQPQHF. The DNA of the CDR3 is TGCGCCAGCAGCTTGGGGGATCGTCAGCCCCAGCATTTT.

This clonotype was counted many times. The chain employs TRBV12-3 or TRBV12-4 and TRBJ2-2, with 7 bases identical to TRBD2. The CDR3 runs to 19 residues. Trimming took 0 bases from V and 0 from J; bases not matched to a gene: 10. This CDR3 reads CASSLALRGLRPNTGELFF. The CDR3 DNA is TGTGCCAGCAGTTTAGCGCTTCGGGGACTACGTCCGAACACCGGGGAGCTGTTTTTT.

This clonotype was observed a few times. The chain carries TRBV5-4 and TRBJ1-4; 7 bases are shared with TRBD1. The germline V gene has CDR1 SGHNT and CDR2 YYREEE (reference sequence). The CDR3 extends over 16 amino acids. Trimming removed 4 bases from V and 2 bases from J; junction bases left unmatched: 8. The CDR3 DNA reads TGTGCCAGCAGCGCAGAGCCGGGACAGACTAATGAAAAACTGTTTTTT. Its translation: CASSAEPGQTNEKLFF.

A few counts support this clonotype. The J gene is TRBJ2-7, the V gene TRBV2; 10 positions agree with TRBD2. The CDR3 runs 15 residues. V shed 6 bases and J 2 bases; nucleotides not matched to a gene: 7. Germline loops: CDR1 SNHLY, CDR2 FYNNEI. The CDR3 loop is CASRPSGGTPYEQYF. The CDR3 bases are TGTGCCAGCAGACCTAGCGGGGGTACCCCCTACGAGCAGTACTTC.

Many counts were recorded for this clonotype. The chain has TRBV5-1 and TRBJ2-3; a possible D gene is TRBD2 (5 bases). Germline V gene data show CDR1 as SGHRS and CDR2 as YFSETQ. V dropped 5 bases and J dropped 4 bases, with 11 bases sitting between them. The CDR3 spans 13 residues. The DNA of the CDR3 is TGCGCCAGCAGTAGGGAGATAGCAGATACGCAGTATTTT. Encoded protein: CASSREIADTQYF.

Ten or more counts support this clonotype. The rearrangement links TRBV29-1 to TRBJ2-3, with 7 bases that match TRBD1. Germline V gene data show CDR1 as SQVTM and CDR2 as ANQGSEA. This CDR3 is 13 amino acids long. V lost 6 bases to trimming and J lost 0 bases; unmatched junction nucleotides: 3. The CDR3 spells CSVRDRSTDTQYF. The CDR3 coding sequence is TGCAGCGTCCGGGACAGAAGCACAGATACGCAGTATTTT.

This clonotype occurred many times. The chain is built from TRBV5-1 and TRBJ2-3; weak D call: TRBD2 (7 bases). The V and J ends lost 3 bases and 3 bases respectively, with 20 bases between them. This CDR3 comprises 17 residues. From germline, CDR1 is SGHRS and CDR2 YFSETQ. The CDR3 DNA is TGCGCCAGCAGCTCCTCCCTGGGGGGGGCCTGGACAGATACGCAGTATTTT. This sequence encodes CASSSSLGGAWTDTQYF.

In this sample, this clonotype turned up a few times. This chain connects TRBV4-3 to TRBJ2-1; D gene unclear. Germline V gene data show CDR1 as LGHNA and CDR2 as YSLEER. There are 16 residues in the CDR3. V shed 2 bases and J shed 7 bases, with 18 bases lying between them. The CDR3 DNA is TGCGCCAGCAGCCAAAGTCGAAAGGGATATCGGAATGAGCAGTTCTTC. Its protein product is CASSQSRKGYRNEQFF.

V is TRBV6-2 or TRBV6-3 and J is TRBJ2-5; unclear D gene. This CDR3 has 13 residues. Germline V gives CDR1 MNHEY, CDR2 SVGEGT. Trimming removed 7 bases from V and 1 base from J, with 10 bases in between. The CDR3 coding sequence is TGTGCCAGCATTCGGACCCTCCAAGAGACCCAGTACTTC. Its protein is CASIRTLQETQYF.

This clonotype occurred many times. The chain has TRBV6-2 or TRBV6-3 and TRBJ2-5; TRBD2 matches 12 bases. The V and J ends lost 2 bases and 4 bases, in that order; junction bases with no gene match: 8. Germline CDR1 MNHEY, CDR2 SVGEGT. The CDR3 spans 17 residues. The CDR3 DNA is TGTGCCAGCAGTTACACTCCTTTGACTAGCGGGGGAGAGACCCAGTACTTC. It is translated as CASSYTPLTSGGETQYF.

This chain uses TRBV2 with TRBJ1-2; D not certain. The CDR3 sequence is 13 residues long. With 1 base removed from V and 7 bases from J, the gap between germline ends came to 10 bases. Germline V lookup: CDR1 SNHLY, CDR2 FYNNEI. CDR3 protein: CASSEEWGSGYTF. CDR3 in DNA: TGTGCCAGCAGTGAAGAATGGGGATCTGGCTACACCTTC. Based on the CDR3 plus reference TRBV2 and TRBJ1-2, the full variable domain is EPEVTQTPSHQVTQMGQEVILRCVPISNHLYFYWYRQILGQKVEFLVSFYNNEISEKSEIFDDQFSVERPDGSNFTLKIRSTKLEDSAMYFCASSEEWGSGYTFGSGTRLTVV.